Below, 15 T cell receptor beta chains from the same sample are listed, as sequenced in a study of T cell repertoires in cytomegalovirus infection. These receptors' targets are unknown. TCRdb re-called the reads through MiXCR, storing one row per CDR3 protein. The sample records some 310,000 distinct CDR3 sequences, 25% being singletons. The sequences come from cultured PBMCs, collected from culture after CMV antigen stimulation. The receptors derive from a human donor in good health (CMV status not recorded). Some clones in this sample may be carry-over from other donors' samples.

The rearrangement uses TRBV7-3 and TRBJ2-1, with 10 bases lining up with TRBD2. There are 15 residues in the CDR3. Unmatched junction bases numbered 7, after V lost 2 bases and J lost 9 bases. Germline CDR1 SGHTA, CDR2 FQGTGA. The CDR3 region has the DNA TGTGCCAGCAGCTTATCCCTAGCGGGAGAGAGTGAGCAGTTCTTC. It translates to CASSLSLAGESEQFF.

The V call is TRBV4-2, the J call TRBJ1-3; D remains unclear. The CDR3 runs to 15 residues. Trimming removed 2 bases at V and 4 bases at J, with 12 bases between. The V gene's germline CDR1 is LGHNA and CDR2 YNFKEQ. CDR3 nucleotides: TGTGCCAGCAGCCAAACTACAGTGATCGGAAACACCATATATTTT. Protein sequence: CASSQTTVIGNTIYF.

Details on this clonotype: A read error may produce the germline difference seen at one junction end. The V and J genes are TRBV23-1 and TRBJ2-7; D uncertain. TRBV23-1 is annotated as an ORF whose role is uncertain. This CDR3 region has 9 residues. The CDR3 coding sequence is TGCGCCAGCAGCCACGACCAGTACTTC. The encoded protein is CASSHDQYF.

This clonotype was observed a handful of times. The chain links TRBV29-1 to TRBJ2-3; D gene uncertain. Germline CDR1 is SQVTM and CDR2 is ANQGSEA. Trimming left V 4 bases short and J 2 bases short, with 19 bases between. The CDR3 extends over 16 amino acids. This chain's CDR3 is CSVVRPLGGSTDTQYF. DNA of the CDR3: TGCAGCGTTGTTCGGCCCCTGGGCGGATCCACAGATACGCAGTATTTT.

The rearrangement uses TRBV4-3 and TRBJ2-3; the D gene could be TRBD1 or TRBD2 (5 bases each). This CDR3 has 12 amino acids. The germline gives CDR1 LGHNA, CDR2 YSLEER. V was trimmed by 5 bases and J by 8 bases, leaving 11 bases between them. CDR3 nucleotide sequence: TGCGCCAGCAGCTTCGAGGGGAGTACGCAGTATTTT. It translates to CASSFEGSTQYF.

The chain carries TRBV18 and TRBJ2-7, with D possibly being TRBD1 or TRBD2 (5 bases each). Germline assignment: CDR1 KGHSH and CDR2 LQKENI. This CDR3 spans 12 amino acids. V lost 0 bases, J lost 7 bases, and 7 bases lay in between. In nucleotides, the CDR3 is TGTGCCAGCTCACCACCGGGGGAGGAGCAGTACTTC. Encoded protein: CASSPPGEEQYF.

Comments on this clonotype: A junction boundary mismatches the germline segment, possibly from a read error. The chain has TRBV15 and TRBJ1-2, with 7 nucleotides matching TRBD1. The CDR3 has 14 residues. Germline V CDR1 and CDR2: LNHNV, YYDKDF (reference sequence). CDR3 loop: CATSQGDRDYRYTF. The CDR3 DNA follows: TGTGCCACCAGCCAGGGGGATCGCGACTATCGCTACACCTTC.

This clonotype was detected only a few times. The CDR3 DNA sequence: TGTGCCAGCAGTGACGGGGTAGCCTATGGCTACACCTTC. It encodes CASSDGVAYGYTF. The chain combines TRBV6-1 with TRBJ1-2; no clear D. With 3 bases removed from V and 4 bases from J, the gap between germline ends came to 9 bases. CDR1 is MNHNS and CDR2 is SASEGT in the germline V gene. CDR3 size: 13 residues.

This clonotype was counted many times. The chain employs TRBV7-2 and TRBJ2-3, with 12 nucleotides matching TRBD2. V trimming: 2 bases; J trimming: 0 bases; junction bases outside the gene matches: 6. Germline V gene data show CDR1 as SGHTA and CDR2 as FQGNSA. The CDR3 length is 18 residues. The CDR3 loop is CASSLLAGGGYSTDTQYF. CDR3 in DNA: TGTGCCAGCAGCTTACTAGCGGGAGGGGGATATAGCACAGATACGCAGTATTTT.

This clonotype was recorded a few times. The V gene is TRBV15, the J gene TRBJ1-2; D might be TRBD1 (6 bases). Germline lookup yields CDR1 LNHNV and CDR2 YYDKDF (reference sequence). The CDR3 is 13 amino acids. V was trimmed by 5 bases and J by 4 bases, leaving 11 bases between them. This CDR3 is CATSLDRSYGYTF. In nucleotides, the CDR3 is TGTGCCACCAGCTTAGACAGGTCCTATGGCTACACCTTC. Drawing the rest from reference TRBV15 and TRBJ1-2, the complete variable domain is DAMVIQNPRYQVTQFGKPVTLSCSQTLNHNVMYWYQQKSSQAPKLLFHYYDKDFNNEADTPDNFQSRRPNTSFCFLDIRSPGLGDTAMYLCATSLDRSYGYTFGSGTRLTVV.

CDR3 residues: CAISGEMNTEAFF. The CDR3 DNA reads TGTGCCATCAGTGGAGAAATGAACACTGAAGCTTTCTTT. V and J are TRBV10-3 and TRBJ1-1; D unresolved. The germline V gene encodes CDR1 ENHRY and CDR2 SYGVKD. This CDR3 region has 13 residues. The V gene lost 4 bases and the J gene lost 0 bases, with 6 bases spanning the gap.

CDR3 in DNA: TGTGCCAGCAGCCCCCCCGAGACGCATTACGAGCAGTACTTC. This gives the protein CASSPPETHYEQYF. This chain connects TRBV7-2 to TRBJ2-7, with no clear D. The CDR3 consists of 14 residues. Deletions cut 5 bases from V and 4 bases from J, with 15 bases between. Germline V gene data show CDR1 as SGHTA and CDR2 as FQGNSA.

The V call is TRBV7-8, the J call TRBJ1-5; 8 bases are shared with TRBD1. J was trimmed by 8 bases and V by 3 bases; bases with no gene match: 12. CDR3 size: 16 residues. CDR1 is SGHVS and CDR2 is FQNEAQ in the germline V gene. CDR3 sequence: CASSLATGGLKKPQHF. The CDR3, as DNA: TGTGCCAGCAGCTTGGCAACAGGGGGGCTTAAGAAGCCCCAGCATTTT.

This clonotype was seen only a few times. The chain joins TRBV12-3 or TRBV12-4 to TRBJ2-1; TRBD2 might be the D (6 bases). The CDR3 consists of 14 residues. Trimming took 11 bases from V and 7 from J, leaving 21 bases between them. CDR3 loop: CASKRGGKGNEQFF. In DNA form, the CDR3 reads TGTGCCTCCAAAAGGGGCGGGAAGGGAAATGAGCAGTTCTTC.

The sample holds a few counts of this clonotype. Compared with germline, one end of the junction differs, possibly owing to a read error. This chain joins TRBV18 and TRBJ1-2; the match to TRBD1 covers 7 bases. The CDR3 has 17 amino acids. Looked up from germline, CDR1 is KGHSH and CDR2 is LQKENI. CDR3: CASSLAIPGGSNDGYTF. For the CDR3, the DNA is TGTGCCAGCTCACTAGCTATCCCAGGGGGAAGTAACGATGGCTACACCTTC.